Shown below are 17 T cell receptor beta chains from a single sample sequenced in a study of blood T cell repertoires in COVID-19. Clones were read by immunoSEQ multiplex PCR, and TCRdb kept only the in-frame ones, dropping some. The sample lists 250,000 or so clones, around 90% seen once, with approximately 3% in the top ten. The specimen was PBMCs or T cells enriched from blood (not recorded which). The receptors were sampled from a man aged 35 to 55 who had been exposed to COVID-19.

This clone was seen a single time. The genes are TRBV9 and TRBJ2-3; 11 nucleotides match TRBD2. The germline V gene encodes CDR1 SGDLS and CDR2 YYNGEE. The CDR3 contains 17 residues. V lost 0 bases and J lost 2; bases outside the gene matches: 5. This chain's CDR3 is CASSVGVSGRATDTQYF. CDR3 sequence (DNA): TGTGCCAGCAGCGTAGGTGTTAGCGGGAGGGCCACAGATACGCAGTATTTT.

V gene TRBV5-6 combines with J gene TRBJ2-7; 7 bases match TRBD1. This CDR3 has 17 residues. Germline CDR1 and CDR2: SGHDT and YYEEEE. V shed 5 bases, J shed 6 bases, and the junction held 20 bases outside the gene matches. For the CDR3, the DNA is TGTGCCAGCAGGCGAGGGGGCGACACTCAGATCTTGTTCGAGCAGTACTTC. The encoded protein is CASRRGGDTQILFEQYF. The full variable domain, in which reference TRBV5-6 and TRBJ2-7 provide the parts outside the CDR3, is DAGVTQSPTHLIKTRGQQVTLRCSPKSGHDTVSWYQQALGQGPQFIFQYYEEEERQRGNFPDRFSGHQFPNYSSELNVNALLLGDSALYLCASRRGGDTQILFEQYFGPGTRLTVT.

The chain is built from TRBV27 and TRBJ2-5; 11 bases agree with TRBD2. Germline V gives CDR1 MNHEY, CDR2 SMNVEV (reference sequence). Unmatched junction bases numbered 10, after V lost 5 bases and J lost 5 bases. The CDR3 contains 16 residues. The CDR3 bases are TGTGCCAGCAGTACCTATAGCGGGAGGGCCTTTGAGACCCAGTACTTC. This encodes CASSTYSGRAFETQYF.

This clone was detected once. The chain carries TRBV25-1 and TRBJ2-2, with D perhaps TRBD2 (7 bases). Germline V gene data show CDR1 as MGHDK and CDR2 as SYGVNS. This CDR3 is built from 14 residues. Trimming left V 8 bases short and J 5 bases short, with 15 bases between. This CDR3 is CASAGEGLTGELFF. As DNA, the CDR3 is TGTGCCAGCGCAGGGGAGGGGTTGACCGGGGAGCTGTTTTTT.

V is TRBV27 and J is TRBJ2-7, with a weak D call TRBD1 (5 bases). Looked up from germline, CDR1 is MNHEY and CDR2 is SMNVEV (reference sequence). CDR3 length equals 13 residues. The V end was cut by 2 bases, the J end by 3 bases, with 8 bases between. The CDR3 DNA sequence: TGTGCCAGCAGTTTACGACAGCTCTACGAGCAGTACTTC. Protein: CASSLRQLYEQYF.

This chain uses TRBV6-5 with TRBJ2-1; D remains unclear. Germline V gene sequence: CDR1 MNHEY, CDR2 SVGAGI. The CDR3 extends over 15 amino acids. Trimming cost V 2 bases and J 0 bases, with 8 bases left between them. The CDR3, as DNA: TGTGCCAGCAGTTACAGGCGGAGCTCCTACAATGAGCAGTTCTTC. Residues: CASSYRRSSYNEQFF.

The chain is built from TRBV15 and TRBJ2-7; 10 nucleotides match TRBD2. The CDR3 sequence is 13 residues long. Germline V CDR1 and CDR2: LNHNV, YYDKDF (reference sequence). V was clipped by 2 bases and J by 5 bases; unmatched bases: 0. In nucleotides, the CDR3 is TGTGCCACCAGCAGACTAGCGGGGGACGAGCAGTACTTC. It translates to CATSRLAGDEQYF. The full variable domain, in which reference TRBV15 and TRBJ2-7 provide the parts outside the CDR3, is DAMVIQNPRYQVTQFGKPVTLSCSQTLNHNVMYWYQQKSSQAPKLLFHYYDKDFNNEADTPDNFQSRRPNTSFCFLDIRSPGLGDTAMYLCATSRLAGDEQYFGPGTRLTVT.

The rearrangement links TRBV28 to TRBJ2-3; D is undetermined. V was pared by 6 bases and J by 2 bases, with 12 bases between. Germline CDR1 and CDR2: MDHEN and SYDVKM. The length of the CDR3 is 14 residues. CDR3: CASRGRGNTDTQYF. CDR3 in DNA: TGTGCCAGCAGAGGCCGAGGAAACACAGATACGCAGTATTTT.

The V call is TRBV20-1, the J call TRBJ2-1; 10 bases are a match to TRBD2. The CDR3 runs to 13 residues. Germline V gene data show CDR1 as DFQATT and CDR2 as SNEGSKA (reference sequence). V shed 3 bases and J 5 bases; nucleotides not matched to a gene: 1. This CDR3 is CSASGLADNEQFF. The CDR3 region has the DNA TGCAGTGCTAGTGGACTAGCGGACAATGAGCAGTTCTTC.

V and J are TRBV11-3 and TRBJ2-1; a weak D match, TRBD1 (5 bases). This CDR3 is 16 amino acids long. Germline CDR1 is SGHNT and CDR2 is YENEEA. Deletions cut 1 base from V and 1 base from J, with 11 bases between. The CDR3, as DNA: TGTGCCAGCAGCTTAGTTGCGACAGTGTCCTACAATGAGCAGTTCTTC. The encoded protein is CASSLVATVSYNEQFF.

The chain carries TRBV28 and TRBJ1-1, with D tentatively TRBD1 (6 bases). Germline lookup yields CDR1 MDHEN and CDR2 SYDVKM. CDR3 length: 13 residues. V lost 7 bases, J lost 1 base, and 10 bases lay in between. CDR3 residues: CASTIQGNTEAFF. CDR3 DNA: TGTGCCAGCACCATACAGGGGAACACTGAAGCTTTCTTT.

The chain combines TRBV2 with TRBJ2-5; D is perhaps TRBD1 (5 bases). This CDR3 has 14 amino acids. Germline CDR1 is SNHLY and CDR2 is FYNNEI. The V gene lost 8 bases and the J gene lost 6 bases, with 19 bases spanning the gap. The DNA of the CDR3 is TGTGCCAGCGGGATGTTGGGGCGCATGAAGACCCAGTACTTC. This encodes CASGMLGRMKTQYF.

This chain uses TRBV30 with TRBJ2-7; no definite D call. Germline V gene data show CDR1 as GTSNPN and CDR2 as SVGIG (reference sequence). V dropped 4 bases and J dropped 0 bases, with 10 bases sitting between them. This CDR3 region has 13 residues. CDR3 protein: CAWNEIPSYEQYF. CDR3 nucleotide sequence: TGTGCCTGGAATGAGATTCCCTCCTACGAGCAGTACTTC.

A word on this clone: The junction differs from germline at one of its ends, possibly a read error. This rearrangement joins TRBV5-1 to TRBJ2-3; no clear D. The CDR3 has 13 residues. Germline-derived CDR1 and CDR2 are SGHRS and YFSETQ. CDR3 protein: CASSLMVADPQYF. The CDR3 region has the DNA TGCGCCAGCAGCTTGATGGTGGCAGATCCGCAGTATTTT. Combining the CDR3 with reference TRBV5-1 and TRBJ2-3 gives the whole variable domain KAGVTQTPRYLIKTRGQQVTLSCSPISGHRSVSWYQQTPGQGLQFLFEYFSETQRNKGNFPGRFSGRQFSNSRSEMNVSTLELGDSALYLCASSLMVADPQYFGPGTRLTVL.

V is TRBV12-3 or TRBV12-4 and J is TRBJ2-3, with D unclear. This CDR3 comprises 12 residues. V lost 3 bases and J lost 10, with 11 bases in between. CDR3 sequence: CASSFNTNPQYF. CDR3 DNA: TGTGCCAGCAGTTTTAACACCAACCCGCAGTATTTT.

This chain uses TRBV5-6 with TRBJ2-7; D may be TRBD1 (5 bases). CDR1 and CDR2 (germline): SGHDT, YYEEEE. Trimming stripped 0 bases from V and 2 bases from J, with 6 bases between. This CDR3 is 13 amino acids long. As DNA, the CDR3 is TGTGCCAGCAGCTTGGCGACAGCCTACGAGCAGTACTTC. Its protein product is CASSLATAYEQYF.

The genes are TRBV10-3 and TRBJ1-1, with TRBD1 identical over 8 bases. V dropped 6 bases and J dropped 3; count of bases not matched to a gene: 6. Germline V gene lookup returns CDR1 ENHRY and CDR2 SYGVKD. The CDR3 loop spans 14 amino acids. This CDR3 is CAISPLDRDTEAFF. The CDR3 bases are TGTGCCATCAGCCCACTGGACAGGGACACTGAAGCTTTCTTT.